The clone carrying this T cell receptor beta chain was found many times. What it binds is not known. Individually, cDNA molecules had unique molecular identifiers attached to them. A single record per CDR3 protein comes from TCRdb applying MiXCR to the 5' RACE reads. The sample has 55,000 to 80,000 distinct CDR3 sequences, approximately 12% seen once. These data come from a study of early T cells in non-severe SARS-CoV-2 infection. Overall study context: Sequencing of bulk RNA from unsorted whole blood was done, without chain pairing.

V lost 3 bases and J lost 5; bases outside the gene matches: 19. CDR1 and CDR2 from the germline V gene are KGHSH and LQKENI. This CDR3 is 19 amino acids long. Findings of the study overall: VDJdb matching favored anti-spike CD8 responses, missing private and CD4 specificities.

This material consisted of whole blood, taken at baseline. This sequence was found in an adult who was a healthcare worker with PCR-confirmed SARS-CoV-2 infection or an uninfected control (not recorded which). V gene TRBV18 combines with J gene TRBJ2-5; TRBD2 matches at 9 bases. The CDR3, as DNA: TGTGCCAGCTCACCCTCGACGGCTAGCGGGGACCTACATCGGGAGACCCAGTACTTC. Protein product: CASSPSTASGDLHRETQYF.